This T cell receptor (beta chain) was profiled in a study of PD-1 blockade in classical Hodgkin lymphoma (dated by TCRdb to about 2020). Looking at the study overall: Nivolumab dosing was 3 mg/kg intravenously every 2 weeks, continuing until either disease progression or unacceptable toxicity. A peripheral blood immune signature of response to PD-1 blockade in classical Hodgkin lymphoma was defined using TCR beta sequencing and CyTOF.

The meaning of the sample's time point label: cycle 4 day 1 (C4D1), after about 6 weeks of nivolumab. Relapse after autologous stem cell transplantation had occurred in all trial patients, and cohorts A, B and C were distinguished by prior brentuximab vedotin exposure. The trial cohort comprised some 60 patients with relapsed/refractory classical Hodgkin lymphoma whose best overall responses were complete response, partial response or progressive disease. Single-agent nivolumab was administered to trial patients in the multi-cohort phase II CheckMate 205 trial. An independent review committee assessed best overall response by applying the 2007 International Working Group response criteria. PBMCs from the trial were collected at three points: immediately before nivolumab initiation (C1D1), and during therapy at cycle 2 day 1 and cycle 4 day 1. After peripheral blood was drawn into 8 mL Vacutainer Cell Preparation Tubes, PBMCs were isolated by centrifugation and then cryopreserved.

Notes on this clone: This receptor's antigen is unknown. Base quality data are lacking; no much larger clone is found one base away.

Spanning cysteine to phenylalanine, the CDR3 consists of 15 amino acids. Just the 45-base CDR3 DNA is kept, in frame starting at base 1. The junction shows trimming of 0 bases on V and 1 base on J, plus 7 bases between the germline ends. CDR1 and CDR2, per the germline V gene (reference sequence), are SGHNT and YYREEE. General conclusions and limits of the study: The study covered only a single clinical trial cohort, and the causes of the repertoire differences, possibly disease activity or prior therapy, were still not defined. Baseline TCR diversity was reported to be lower in newly diagnosed patients than in healthy donors, and even lower in relapsed/refractory patients. Baseline diversity similar to that of newly diagnosed patients was observed in trial patients achieving complete response, whereas significantly lower diversity was observed in partial responders and progressors. A significant rise by C4D1 was seen in CD4+ but not CD8+ TCR diversity (p=0.0027 vs p=0.16), with the rise being most apparent in complete responders (p=0.02). Diversity was lower in patients who began nivolumab less than 1 year after ASCT, so these patients were left out of later analyses to avoid confounding by immune reconstitution.

Genomic DNA was isolated using the Qiagen DNeasy kit from unsorted PBMCs as well as from negatively selected CD4+ and CD8+ fractions. Amplification of TCR beta CDR3 regions was done by immunoSEQ multiplex PCR with primers that anneal to V and J segments. A synthetic immune receptor repertoire was used to minimize amplification bias, and remaining bias was computationally removed after sequencing. The study's own analysis went as follows. Custom Python scripts were used to quantify repertoire diversity as the Shannon entropy index. Unsorted, CD4+ and CD8+ repertoires were analyzed separately, except for combined analyses in which CD4+ and CD8+ sequences were merged in silico. Clonal expansion was defined as at least a 2-fold frequency increase after treatment relative to C1D1, with a pseudocount of 0.5 for undetected baseline clones. Clones with 0 or 1 copy at C1D1 were classified as singleton clones, and clones with 2 or more copies were classified as non-singleton clones. Clones expanded in unsorted samples were assigned a CD4+, CD8+ or unknown annotation through matching of protein sequences in sorted samples from the same patient. Wilcoxon tests were applied to paired samples to test diversity changes from C1D1 to C4D1. What TCRdb holds here is the immuneACCESS table cut down to in-frame rearrangements. Part of the clones is not present; checked against another copy, under half of the missing clones reflect an unresolved V gene, and the others are unexplained. V and J calls and clone size come straight from that table; D and trimming were deduced from the DNA. This sample has 30,000 to 50,000 clones in its table, and 70% to 85% of those were observed once. The top ten clones comprise 9.8% of the sample.

The sequence derives from a human donor with classical Hodgkin lymphoma. The sequencing here drew on peripheral blood mononuclear cells (PBMCs), taken before the fourth cycle of nivolumab. The chain uses TRBV5-4 and TRBJ2-2; 6 matching bases give a weak D call of TRBD1. The DNA sequence reads TGTGCCAGCAGCTTGGGACAGGTGAACACCGGGGAGCTGTTTTTT. Translated, this is CASSLGQVNTGELFF.